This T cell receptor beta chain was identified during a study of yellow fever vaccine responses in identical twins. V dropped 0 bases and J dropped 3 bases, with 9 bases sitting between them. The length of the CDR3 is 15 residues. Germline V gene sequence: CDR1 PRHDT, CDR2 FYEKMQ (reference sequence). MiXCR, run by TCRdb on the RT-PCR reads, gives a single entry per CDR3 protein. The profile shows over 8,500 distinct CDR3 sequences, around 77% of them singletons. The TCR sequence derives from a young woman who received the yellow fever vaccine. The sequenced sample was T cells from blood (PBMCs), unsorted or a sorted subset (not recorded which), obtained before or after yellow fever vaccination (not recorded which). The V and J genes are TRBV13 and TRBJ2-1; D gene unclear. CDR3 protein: CASSLGQSDYNEQFF. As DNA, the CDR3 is TGTGCCAGCAGCTTAGGACAGTCGGACTACAATGAGCAGTTCTTC.